Shown below are 30 T cell receptor beta chains from a single sample sequenced in a study of blood T cells in healthy people across ages. A second PCR, run for roughly 7 to 12 cycles, used a sample-barcoded 5' primer plus a J-beta primer mix. MiXCR was run by TCRdb on the 5' RACE reads, yielding one entry per CDR3 protein. The table has 700,000 to 850,000 distinct CDR3 sequences, about 53% seen once. Sequencing was done on a sample of blood. These receptors were obtained from an elderly man in good health.

The rearrangement links TRBV3-1 to TRBJ1-1, with TRBD1 matching 7 bases. J lost 6 bases, V lost 3 bases, and 7 bases had no gene match. This CDR3 contains 14 residues. From germline, CDR1 is LGHDT and CDR2 YNNKEL (reference sequence). The CDR3 DNA follows: TGTGCCAGCAGCCATTTGGGGCAGGGGGCTGAAGCTTTCTTT. It encodes CASSHLGQGAEAFF. The full variable domain, in which reference TRBV3-1 and TRBJ1-1 provide the parts outside the CDR3, is DTAVSQTPKYLVTQMGNDKSIKCEQNLGHDTMYWYKQDSKKFLKIMFSYNNKELIINETVPNRFSPKSPDKAHLNLHINSLELGDSAVYFCASSHLGQGAEAFFGQGTRLTVV.

J is TRBJ2-3 and V is TRBV9; 7 nucleotides line up with TRBD2. Germline CDR1 is SGDLS and CDR2 is YYNGEE. CDR3 length: 14 amino acids. Germline trimming cut 2 bases from V and 14 bases from J; bases unmatched to any gene: 14. The CDR3 reads CASSVGVSGESPYF. CDR3 sequence (DNA): TGTGCCAGCAGCGTTGGGGTGAGCGGGGAGTCACCGTATTTT.

This chain connects TRBV29-1 to TRBJ2-4, with D hard to call. The germline gives CDR1 SQVTM, CDR2 ANQGSEA. CDR3 size: 13 residues. The CDR3: CSAQTAAKNIQYF. CDR3 nucleotides: TGCAGTGCGCAAACCGCGGCCAAAAACATTCAGTACTTC.

The chain joins TRBV3-1 to TRBJ2-5; D is unresolved. In germline, CDR1 is LGHDT, CDR2 YNNKEL (reference sequence). Deletions cut 4 bases from V and 3 bases from J, with 12 bases between. The CDR3 is 14 amino acids. The CDR3 DNA reads as TGTGCCAGCAGCCGCGGTTTTGGAAAAGAGACCCAGTACTTC. The encoded protein is CASSRGFGKETQYF.

In the case of this clonotype: An end of the junction does not agree with germline; a read error may underlie this. V usage is TRBV20-1 and J usage is TRBJ2-7, with D possibly TRBD2 on 5 matching bases. Germline values: CDR1 DFQATT, CDR2 SNEGSKA (reference sequence). This CDR3 region has 14 residues. The CDR3 spells CSARDPERYYGQYF. The CDR3, as DNA: TGTAGTGCTAGAGATCCTGAGCGGTACTACGGGCAGTACTTC.

This clonotype showed up just a few times. V is TRBV11-2 and J is TRBJ1-1; D unresolved. This CDR3 region has 15 residues. V dropped 1 base and J dropped 0 bases, with 9 bases sitting between them. Germline values: CDR1 SGHAT, CDR2 FQNNGV. The CDR3 DNA follows: TGTGCCAGCAGCTTAGGTATGGGATTGAACACTGAAGCTTTCTTT. It translates to CASSLGMGLNTEAFF.

This clonotype has more than one count but fewer than ten. The chain has TRBV9 and TRBJ2-5; no clear D. The germline CDR1 and CDR2 sequences are SGDLS and YYNGEE. V dropped 2 bases and J dropped 5 bases, with 10 bases sitting between them. The CDR3 runs to 13 residues. The CDR3 loop is CASSVSGTETQYF. Here the CDR3 DNA reads TGTGCCAGCAGCGTTTCCGGTACCGAGACCCAGTACTTC.

This chain connects TRBV15 to TRBJ2-4, with 10 bases identical to TRBD1. The junction had 15 bases not matched to a gene; V was cut back by 0 bases and J by 13 bases. This CDR3 contains 17 residues. The germline V gene encodes CDR1 LNHNV and CDR2 YYDKDF (reference sequence). Written as DNA, the CDR3 is TGTGCCACCAGCAGAGATTTCCCGGGACAGGGGATCCCTGAGCAGTACTTC. Translation gives CATSRDFPGQGIPEQYF.

In this sample, this clonotype turned up a few times. V is TRBV20-1 and J is TRBJ2-5, with D perhaps assigned TRBD1 or TRBD2 (5 bases each). Germline CDR1 is DFQATT and CDR2 is SNEGSKA (reference sequence). The germline V and J ends were trimmed by 5 bases and 2 bases, with 6 bases remaining between them. The CDR3 spans 11 residues. The CDR3 DNA reads TGCAGTGCTGGGGGACAAGAGACCCAGTACTTC. As protein: CSAGGQETQYF.

The chain uses TRBV27 and TRBJ2-4; D call uncertain. The DNA end favors TRBJ2-7, so the J call may be wrong. The CDR3 is made up of 13 amino acids. Germline V CDR1 and CDR2: MNHEY, SMNVEV (reference sequence). CDR3 DNA: TGTGCCAGCAGTCTACAGCCTCACTACGAGCAGTACTTC. Protein product: CASSLQPHYEQYF.

The V gene is TRBV7-6, the J gene TRBJ2-5; D tentatively fits TRBD1 or TRBD2 (5 bases each). This CDR3 contains 16 residues. The V and J ends lost 5 bases and 0 bases respectively, with 16 bases between them. Germline V gene lookup returns CDR1 SGHVS and CDR2 FNYEAQ. The CDR3 region has the DNA TGTGCCAGCAGCCCCAATCGGGACGGACACCAAGAGACCCAGTACTTC. Its protein product is CASSPNRDGHQETQYF.

The chain carries TRBV7-2 and TRBJ2-1; tentatively, D is TRBD2 (6 bases). The CDR3 spans 15 residues. V lost 1 base and J 15 bases, leaving 22 bases between the germline ends. Germline-derived CDR1 and CDR2 are SGHTA and FQGNSA. The DNA of the CDR3 is TGTGCCAGCAGCTTAGGGTATATTCGCCGGGCGGGGCTGTTCTTC. Encoded protein: CASSLGYIRRAGLFF.

The chain uses TRBV7-3 and TRBJ2-7, with TRBD1 matching 8 bases. There are 15 residues in the CDR3. With 0 bases clipped from V and 2 bases from J, the junction kept 3 bases outside the gene matches. CDR1 is SGHTA, CDR2 FQGTGA, per germline. As DNA, the CDR3 is TGTGCCAGCAGCTTAACTCCAGGGGGCACCTACGAGCAGTACTTC. Amino acid sequence: CASSLTPGGTYEQYF.

The CDR3 here is CASRSGVSEQYF. The CDR3, as DNA: TGTGCCAGCAGGTCAGGTGTAAGCGAGCAGTACTTC. The chain recombines TRBV3-1 with TRBJ2-5; no firm D call. The end of the DNA fits TRBJ2-7 better, so the J call may be wrong. The CDR3 extends over 12 amino acids. CDR1 is LGHDT and CDR2 is YNNKEL in the germline V gene (reference sequence).

The chain recombines TRBV5-1 with TRBJ2-5, with D possibly TRBD1 on 5 matching bases. Germline V lookup: CDR1 SGHRS, CDR2 YFSETQ. This CDR3 is 14 amino acids long. V was shortened by 0 bases and J by 5 bases, with 11 bases between the two germline ends. The CDR3 loop reads CASSLEGARETQYF. The CDR3 DNA reads as TGCGCCAGCAGCTTGGAAGGGGCGCGGGAGACCCAGTACTTC.

This chain links TRBV12-3 or TRBV12-4 with TRBJ2-5; D is unresolved. Trimming cost V 8 bases and J 4 bases, with 14 bases left between them. CDR3 size: 13 residues. The CDR3 DNA reads TGTGCCAGCTCAAAAGACCTGAGAGAGACCCAGTACTTC. Its translation: CASSKDLRETQYF.

This chain links TRBV7-9 with TRBJ1-4; weak D call: TRBD1 (5 bases). CDR1 is SEHNR and CDR2 is FQNEAQ in the germline V gene (reference sequence). Trimming stripped 5 bases from V and 1 base from J, with 14 bases between. This CDR3 region has 16 residues. The CDR3 loop is CASSLQGGLTNEKLFF. The CDR3 region has the DNA TGTGCCAGCAGCCTCCAGGGTGGGTTAACTAATGAAAAACTGTTTTTT.

This clonotype has only a few counts. J is TRBJ2-3 and V is TRBV7-9; D gene ambiguous. Germline V gives CDR1 SEHNR, CDR2 FQNEAQ (reference sequence). The CDR3 covers 12 residues. V lost 7 bases to trimming and J lost 4 bases, with 9 bases between them. The CDR3 sequence is CASTPVPDTQYF. The CDR3 DNA sequence: TGTGCCAGCACCCCAGTGCCAGATACGCAGTATTTT.

There are a few counts of this clonotype. V is TRBV3-1 and J is TRBJ1-2; D might be TRBD1 (6 bases). Trimming left V 1 base short and J 6 bases short, with 15 bases between. Looked up from germline, CDR1 is LGHDT and CDR2 is YNNKEL (reference sequence). CDR3 length: 15 amino acids. CDR3 sequence reads: CASSQVGRGADGYTF. CDR3 sequence (DNA): TGTGCCAGCAGCCAAGTGGGCCGGGGGGCCGATGGCTACACCTTC.

This clonotype was observed a few times. The chain combines TRBV20-1 with TRBJ2-7; 7 bases map to TRBD1. The CDR3 covers 13 residues. Trimming removed 3 bases from V and 2 bases from J; junction bases left unmatched: 4. Germline values: CDR1 DFQATT, CDR2 SNEGSKA (reference sequence). The CDR3 region has the DNA TGCAGTGCTAGGCTGACAGGGACCTACGAGCAGTACTTC. It yields the protein CSARLTGTYEQYF.

This chain links TRBV15 with TRBJ2-5; 8 bases line up with TRBD1. Per the germline V gene, CDR1 is LNHNV and CDR2 is YYDKDF (reference sequence). The CDR3 covers 15 residues. V was clipped by 1 base and J by 2 bases; unmatched bases: 3. CDR3 nucleotide sequence: TGTGCCACCAGCAGAGCGACAGGGGTACAAGAGACCCAGTACTTC. This codes for CATSRATGVQETQYF.

This sequence joins TRBV7-9 and TRBJ2-5; TRBD2 matches 12 bases. Trimming cost V 6 bases and J 5 bases; bases outside gene matches: 10. The CDR3 extends over 16 amino acids. CDR1 and CDR2 (germline): SEHNR, FQNEAQ (reference sequence). As DNA, the CDR3 is TGTGCCAGCAGGAACTGGACTAGCGGGAATCTGGAGACCCAGTACTTC. Its protein is CASRNWTSGNLETQYF.

This clonotype was detected only a few times. This chain connects TRBV20-1 to TRBJ2-7; perhaps D is TRBD1 or TRBD2 (5 bases each). The V end lost 4 bases, the J end lost 2 bases, and 12 bases lay between the germline ends. The CDR3 is made up of 13 amino acids. Germline CDR1 and CDR2: DFQATT and SNEGSKA (reference sequence). The CDR3: CSAMGRATYEQYF. CDR3 bases: TGCAGTGCTATGGGGCGGGCAACCTACGAGCAGTACTTC.

This clonotype was observed at least ten times. This chain joins TRBV18 and TRBJ2-5; tentatively, D is TRBD2 (6 bases). This CDR3 region has 14 residues. V gave up 3 bases and J gave up 5 bases, with 13 bases separating them. Looked up from germline, CDR1 is KGHSH and CDR2 is LQKENI. Written as DNA, the CDR3 is TGTGCCAGCTCACCTAGCGGAGGAGGGGAGACCCAGTACTTC. Amino acids: CASSPSGGGETQYF.

The chain carries TRBV24-1 and TRBJ1-5, with D unclear. The germline gives CDR1 KGHDR, CDR2 SFDVKD. The CDR3 is made up of 14 amino acids. V was clipped by 4 bases and J by 3 bases, with 9 bases between them. The CDR3 sequence is CATSETALNQPQHF. The DNA for the CDR3 is TGTGCCACCAGTGAGACTGCGCTCAATCAGCCCCAGCATTTT.

In this sample, this clonotype turned up a few times. The chain links TRBV3-1 to TRBJ2-1; D unclear. CDR3 length: 13 residues. V dropped 4 bases and J dropped 9 bases, with 13 bases sitting between them. The germline V gene encodes CDR1 LGHDT and CDR2 YNNKEL (reference sequence). In nucleotides, the CDR3 is TGTGCCAGCAGCCCTCACTCGGGCAGTGAGCAGTTCTTC. It translates to CASSPHSGSEQFF.

V gene TRBV5-1 combines with J gene TRBJ2-5; 9 bases are shared with TRBD2. CDR3 length: 15 amino acids. Germline CDR1 is SGHRS and CDR2 is YFSETQ. Unmatched junction bases numbered 14, after V lost 3 bases and J lost 11 bases. The CDR3 region is CASSSIAGVNNEQYF. CDR3 in DNA: TGCGCCAGCAGCTCCATAGCGGGAGTCAACAATGAGCAGTACTTC.

The chain recombines TRBV20-1 with TRBJ2-5; D gene unclear. With 1 base removed from V and 2 bases from J, the gap between germline ends came to 11 bases. This CDR3 has 14 amino acids. Germline-derived CDR1 and CDR2 are DFQATT and SNEGSKA (reference sequence). The CDR3 coding sequence is TGCAGTGCTAGAGCGATGCCTAGGCAAGAGACCCAGTACTTC. Translated: CSARAMPRQETQYF.

This clonotype was observed a handful of times. The V and J genes are TRBV29-1 and TRBJ1-1; no definite D call. Trimming left V 6 bases short and J 7 bases short, with 9 bases between. Germline V CDR1 and CDR2: SQVTM, ANQGSEA. CDR3 length: 10 residues. The CDR3 nucleotides are TGCAGCGTCCTGGGTCGTGAAGCTTTCTTT. Its translation is CSVLGREAFF.

The chain combines TRBV11-2 with TRBJ2-5; D call uncertain. Germline-derived CDR1 and CDR2 are SGHAT and FQNNGV. The CDR3 runs to 15 residues. V was shortened by 1 base and J by 4 bases, with 13 bases between the two germline ends. In DNA form, the CDR3 reads TGTGCCAGCAGCTTAGTGCGAGCTAGAGGAGAGACCCAGTACTTC. It codes for CASSLVRARGETQYF. The full variable domain, with the rest looked up from reference TRBV11-2 and TRBJ2-5, is EAGVAQSPRYKIIEKRQSVAFWCNPISGHATLYWYQQILGQGPKLLIQFQNNGVVDDSQLPKDRFSAERLKGVDSTLKIQPAKLEDSAVYLCASSLVRARGETQYFGPGTRLLVL.